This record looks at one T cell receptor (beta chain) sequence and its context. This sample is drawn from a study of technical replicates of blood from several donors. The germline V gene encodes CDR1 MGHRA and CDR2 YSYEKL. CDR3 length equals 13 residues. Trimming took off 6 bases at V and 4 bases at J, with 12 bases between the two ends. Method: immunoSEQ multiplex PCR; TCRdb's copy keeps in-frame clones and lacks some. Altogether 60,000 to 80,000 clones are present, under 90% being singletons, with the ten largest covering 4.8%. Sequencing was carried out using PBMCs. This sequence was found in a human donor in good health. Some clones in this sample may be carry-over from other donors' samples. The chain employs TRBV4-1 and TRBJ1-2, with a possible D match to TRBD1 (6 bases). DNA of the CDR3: TGCGCCAGCAGTGCCACAGGGATCTATGGCTACACCTTC. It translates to CASSATGIYGYTF.